These T cell receptor beta chains were read from a single sample in a study of blood T cell repertoires in COVID-19. Using immunoSEQ multiplex PCR, the repertoire was profiled, and TCRdb retains in-frame clones only, with some absent. The sample holds roughly 700,000 clones, 85% to 90% seen once. The specimen was peripheral blood. Receptor source: a woman aged 18-29 years with acute or convalescent COVID-19. Each CDR3 is given with its conserved first and last residue. Fields, in order: V gene, D gene, clone size, J gene, CDR3 DNA, CDR3 protein. A D gene is named only where the DNA matches it firmly. Clone size is not always given. Where it is, it says once, few, many or a class for expanded clones.

TRBV24-1	TRBD1	once	TRBJ2-2	TGTGCCACCAGTGATTTACAGGGGGCCTACGGGGAGCTGTTTTTT	CATSDLQGAYGELFF
TRBV6-5	.	.	TRBJ2-7	TGTGCCAGCAGTATCGTAGGCGGCTCCTACGAGCAGTACTTC	CASSIVGGSYEQYF
TRBV27	.	.	TRBJ2-6	TGTGCCAGCAGTACCCCCTTTAGGGGGGGGGCTGTTGGGGCCAACGTCCTGACTTTC	CASSTPFRGGAVGANVLTF
TRBV5-1	.	.	TRBJ2-7	TGCGCCAGCAGCTGGACCCCAGGGGTCTACGAGCAGTACTTC	CASSWTPGVYEQYF
TRBV19	TRBD2	.	TRBJ2-3	TGTGCCAGTAGGACCCTAAGCGGGGGTAGCACAGATACGCAGTATTTT	CASRTLSGGSTDTQYF
TRBV3-1/TRBV3-2	.	.	TRBJ1-2	TGTGCCAGCAGCCAGGGGGCCGCACTAGTCTATGGCTACACCTTC	CASSQGAALVYGYTF
TRBV3-1/TRBV3-2	.	once	TRBJ1-2	TGTGCCAGCAGCCTAGGACAGCTAGCTAACTATGGCTACACCTTC	CASSLGQLANYGYTF
TRBV24-1	TRBD1	.	TRBJ2-3	TGTGCCACCAGTGATTTGCCTCCTTTTTGGACAGGGAAGAAAAGCACAGATACGCAGTATTTT	CATSDLPPFWTGKKSTDTQYF
TRBV7-2	.	.	TRBJ1-4	TGTGCCAGCAGCTCACGTGAGGAACTGTTTTTT	CASSSREELFF
TRBV5-5	TRBD1	.	TRBJ1-2	TGTGCCAGCAGGTTGCGGGACAGCTATGGCTACACCTTC	CASRLRDSYGYTF
TRBV19	TRBD2	few	TRBJ2-3	TGTGCCAGTAGTTTGACTAGCGGGGGCCGTAGCCGGGATACGCAGTATTTT	CASSLTSGGRSRDTQYF
TRBV9	TRBD2	.	TRBJ2-3	TGTGCCAGCGCGGGGGGCGGGTCCACAGATACGCAGTATTTT	CASAGGGSTDTQYF
TRBV9	.	once	TRBJ2-7	TGTGCCAGCAGCGTAGAGCAGGGCGGATGGTACGAGCAGTACTTC	CASSVEQGGWYEQYF
TRBV30	TRBD1	.	TRBJ1-1	TGTGCCTGGAGTGACAGGGGGGACACTGAAGCTTTCTTT	CAWSDRGDTEAFF
TRBV7-9	.	once	TRBJ1-1	TGTGCCAGCAGCCAGACAGGAGACTCTGAAGCTTTCTTT	CASSQTGDSEAFF
TRBV5-6	TRBD1	.	TRBJ1-5	TGTGCCAGCAGACGGACAGGGTCGAAGGGGCCCCAGCATTTT	CASRRTGSKGPQHF
TRBV20-1	TRBD1	.	TRBJ2-3	TGCAGTGCTAGTGGGACAGGCGGGCTCTCTAGCACAGATACGCAGTATTTT	CSASGTGGLSSTDTQYF
TRBV21-1	.	.	TRBJ1-1	TGTGCCAGCAGCAAAGGTGGGCAGTTCGGCAAAGAAGCTTTCTTT	CASSKGGQFGKEAFF
TRBV7-2	.	.	TRBJ1-4	TGTGCCAGCAGCGCCAGTACGGGGGGAAAACTGTTTTTT	CASSASTGGKLFF
TRBV29-1	.	.	TRBJ1-1	TGCAGCGTTATAAGGGGAAAGGGGACTGAAGCTTTCTTT	CSVIRGKGTEAFF
TRBV18	TRBD1	.	TRBJ1-2	TGTGCCAGCTCACCACCCCAGGGACAGAATTTTAACTATGGCTACACCTTC	CASSPPQGQNFNYGYTF
TRBV7-9	.	.	TRBJ2-1	TGTGCCAGCAGCTTAGTAGCCCGGGGACAGTTCTTC	CASSLVARGQFF
TRBV19	TRBD1	.	TRBJ1-1	TGTGCCAGTAGTACTTCCGGGACAGGGGTCACTGAAGCTTTCTTT	CASSTSGTGVTEAFF
TRBV7-9	TRBD1	.	TRBJ1-2	TGTGCCAGCAGCGATCAAACCGGGACAGTCTATGGCTACACCTTC	CASSDQTGTVYGYTF
TRBV15	TRBD2	.	TRBJ2-1	TGTGCCACCAGCAGAGATAATCAACTAGCGGGGCCGGATGAGCAGTTCTTC	CATSRDNQLAGPDEQFF
TRBV7-9	.	once	TRBJ1-3	TGTGCCAGCAGCCAACAGGGAAACACCATATATTTT	CASSQQGNTIYF
TRBV27	TRBD1	.	TRBJ2-1	TGTGCCAGCAGCTTTAGGGAGGGGGGACAGGGTTTCCATGTGGGGTACAATGAGCAGTTCTTC	CASSFREGGQGFHVGYNEQFF
TRBV19	TRBD1	.	TRBJ1-1	TGTGCCAGTAGTATGGACCGGGGGGACAGGGGGCTGGTCACTGAAGCTTTCTTT	CASSMDRGDRGLVTEAFF
TRBV5-4	.	once	TRBJ2-6	TGTGCCAGCAGCCCCCCAGGGTATGGGGCCAACGTCCTGACTTTC	CASSPPGYGANVLTF
TRBV9	.	.	TRBJ2-6	TGTGCCAGCAGCGTAGCGCAGGCTAACTCTGGGGCCAACGTCCTGACTTTC	CASSVAQANSGANVLTF
TRBV4-1	TRBD1	.	TRBJ2-7	TGCGCCAGCAGCCAAGATGGCCTCCAGGGGGTGACTGATAACGAGCAGTACTTC	CASSQDGLQGVTDNEQYF
TRBV6-2/TRBV6-3	TRBD2	.	TRBJ2-5	TGTGCCAGCAACCCACCCCAGGACTGGGGGGGGACCCAGTACTTC	CASNPPQDWGGTQYF
TRBV3-1/TRBV3-2	.	.	TRBJ1-3	TGTGCCAGCAGCCAAGGACCAGGCGGAAACACCATATATTTT	CASSQGPGGNTIYF
TRBV29-1	.	.	TRBJ1-2	TGCAGCGTTGAGAGGGCCTATGGCTACACCTTC	CSVERAYGYTF
TRBV19	TRBD1	once	TRBJ2-7	TGTGCCAGTAGTCTACCGGGACAGGGGTTGTACGAGCAGTACTTC	CASSLPGQGLYEQYF
TRBV4-3	.	.	TRBJ1-4	TGCGCCAGCAGCCAAGCGGACACCCCTAATGAAAAACTGTTTTTT	CASSQADTPNEKLFF
TRBV9	.	.	TRBJ1-3	TGTGCCAGCAGCGTAGGGGAGGACAACTCTGGAAACACCATATATTTT	CASSVGEDNSGNTIYF
TRBV10-3	TRBD1	.	TRBJ1-1	TGTGCCATCAGTGCATCCGGGGGACAGGGGGCCTCTGAAGCTTTCTTT	CAISASGGQGASEAFF
TRBV27	TRBD1	.	TRBJ1-5	TGTGCCAGCAGTCCGGACAGGGGGCGAGGTCAGCCCCAGCATTTT	CASSPDRGRGQPQHF
TRBV11-2	TRBD1	.	TRBJ2-2	TGTGCCAGCAGCTTAGATCGAGGGACAGGGGGCCAAGGGCTGTTTTTT	CASSLDRGTGGQGLFF
TRBV7-9	.	.	TRBJ2-7	TGTGCCAGCAGCCCGACGTACCCCAGGGGCTCGTACGAGCAGTACTTC	CASSPTYPRGSYEQYF
TRBV18	.	.	TRBJ1-1	TGTGCCAGCTCACCAGGGCTCGGGGATATGAACACTGAAGCTTTCTTT	CASSPGLGDMNTEAFF
TRBV27	.	few	TRBJ1-1	TGTGCCAGCAGTTTACTTAGCGGGGGTGGAGAAGCTTTCTTT	CASSLLSGGGEAFF
TRBV15	TRBD2	.	TRBJ2-1	TGTGCCACCAGCAGAGAACAGCGGGGGCCTTGGGATGAGCAGTTCTTC	CATSREQRGPWDEQFF
TRBV18	TRBD1	once	TRBJ1-2	TGTGCCAGCTCACAAAAGGGGGCGCAAGCCTATGGCTACACCTTC	CASSQKGAQAYGYTF
TRBV2	TRBD1	once	TRBJ1-2	TGTGCCAGCAGTGAAAACAGGGGGGGCGGCTACACCTTC	CASSENRGGGYTF
TRBV7-6	.	.	TRBJ1-2	TGTGCCAGCAGCGACAGGATTAATGGGGCCTATGGCTACACCTTC	CASSDRINGAYGYTF